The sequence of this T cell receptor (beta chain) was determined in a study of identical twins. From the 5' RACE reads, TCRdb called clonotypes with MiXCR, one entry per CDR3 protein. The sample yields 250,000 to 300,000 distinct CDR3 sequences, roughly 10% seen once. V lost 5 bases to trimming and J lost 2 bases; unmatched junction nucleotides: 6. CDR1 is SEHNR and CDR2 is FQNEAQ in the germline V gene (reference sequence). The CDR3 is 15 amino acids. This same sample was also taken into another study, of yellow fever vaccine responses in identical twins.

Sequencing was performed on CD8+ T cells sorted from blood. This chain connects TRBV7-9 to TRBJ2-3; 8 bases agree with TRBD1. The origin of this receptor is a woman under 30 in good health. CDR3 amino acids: CASSVGTGSTDTQYF. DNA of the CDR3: TGTGCCAGCAGCGTCGGGACAGGATCCACAGATACGCAGTATTTT.